This entry concerns a single T cell receptor beta chain. Its antigen is as yet unknown. Regarding time point: longitudinal time-point 1 (baseline). 2 million unsorted PBMCs were stored in RNAlater at -80 °C before RNA extraction. The sample belongs to a study of neurological immune-mediated disorders. Study observations and caveats: There were no CDR3 amino acid sequences shared by expanded clones across subjects, a result suggesting private repertoires in all groups. The greatest TCR clonal expansion occurred in HTLV-1-associated myelopathy and the least in multiple sclerosis, which fell below healthy controls.

The cDNA was generated by 5'RACE with 10-nucleotide random UMIs. Each CDR3 protein is one row after TCRdb ran MiXCR on the 5' RACE reads. The table shows fewer than 90,000 distinct CDR3 sequences, with roughly 10% occurring only once. Trimming removed 3 bases from V and 0 bases from J, with 12 bases in between. Germline values: CDR1 DFQATT, CDR2 SNEGSKA (reference sequence). CDR3 length equals 14 residues. This sequence was found in a man younger than 45 in good health. Sequencing used PBMCs. The chain employs TRBV20-1 and TRBJ2-7; D is uncertain. Here the CDR3 reads CSASVLKSSYEQYF. The CDR3 region has the DNA TGCAGTGCTAGTGTACTTAAAAGCTCCTACGAGCAGTACTTC.